The 17 T cell receptor beta chains reported below all come from one sample, sequenced in a study of tissue T cells after allogeneic stem cell transplantation. The table came from immunoSEQ multiplex PCR; TCRdb's copy has only in-frame clones and leaves some out. The table includes 8,000 to 10,000 clones, 60% to 80% detected once. The specimen was tissue from the stomach, collected at autopsy. The receptors shown here come from a male donor older than 55 with lung cancer.

The chain links TRBV3-1 (or the pseudogene TRBV3-2) to TRBJ1-2; no clear D. Looked up from germline, CDR1 is LGHDT and CDR2 is YNNKEL (reference sequence). The CDR3 length is 13 residues. V dropped 3 bases and J dropped 8 bases, with 13 bases sitting between them. CDR3 nucleotide sequence: TGTGCCAGCAGCCATCCCGACACTCAAGGCTACACCTTC. Its protein product is CASSHPDTQGYTF.

This clone was seen only a few times. The chain uses TRBV27 and TRBJ2-4, with 12 bases matching TRBD1. The CDR3 totals 18 residues. Unmatched junction bases numbered 8, after V lost 3 bases and J lost 2 bases. Germline lookup yields CDR1 MNHEY and CDR2 SMNVEV (reference sequence). The CDR3 nucleotides are TGTGCCAGCAGTTTTCGCCCGGGACAGGGGGCAACCAAAAACATTCAGTACTTC. Its protein is CASSFRPGQGATKNIQYF.

For the CDR3, the DNA is TGTGCCAGCAGTTTACGAGGGGATAATCAGCCCCAGCATTTT. It yields the protein CASSLRGDNQPQHF. The V call is TRBV27, the J call TRBJ1-5; maybe TRBD1 (5 bases). This CDR3 region has 14 residues. Per the germline V gene, CDR1 is MNHEY and CDR2 is SMNVEV (reference sequence). The germline V and J ends were trimmed by 2 bases and 4 bases, with 9 bases remaining between them.

This clone was counted between two and nine times. The chain recombines TRBV7-9 with TRBJ2-2, with D perhaps matching TRBD1 (5 bases). Per germline, CDR1 SEHNR and CDR2 FQNEAQ (reference sequence). Trimming took off 3 bases at V and 1 base at J, with 6 bases between the two ends. The length of the CDR3 is 14 residues. The chain's CDR3 is CASSFDRNTGELFF. The DNA for the CDR3 is TGTGCCAGCAGCTTCGACAGGAACACCGGGGAGCTGTTTTTT.

V and J are TRBV29-1 and TRBJ1-5, with 7 bases identical to TRBD1. V was clipped by 8 bases and J by 0 bases; unmatched bases: 13. Germline loops: CDR1 SQVTM, CDR2 ANQGSEA. The CDR3 loop spans 16 amino acids. The CDR3 reads CSLETGPKGSNQPQHF. The CDR3 coding sequence is TGCAGCCTCGAGACAGGGCCTAAAGGTAGCAATCAGCCCCAGCATTTT.

CDR3 coding DNA: TGTGCCAGCATTCCGGACAGCCAAGAGACCCAGTACTTC. This codes for CASIPDSQETQYF. J is TRBJ2-5 and V is TRBV6-6; a weak D match, TRBD1 (6 bases). Trimming removed 7 bases at V and 1 base at J, with 10 bases between. From germline, CDR1 is MNHNY and CDR2 SVGAGI (reference sequence). CDR3 length equals 13 residues.

The chain uses TRBV19 and TRBJ2-1; D possibly uses TRBD1 or TRBD2 (5 bases each). V lost 6 bases to trimming and J lost 4 bases, with 16 bases between them. CDR3 length equals 15 residues. The V gene's germline CDR1 is LNHDA and CDR2 SQIVND (reference sequence). CDR3 region: CASRGRGPEYNEQFF. CDR3 nucleotides: TGTGCCAGTAGAGGACGGGGCCCAGAGTACAATGAGCAGTTCTTC.

Details on this clone: Other nucleotide sequences from this sample produce the same CDR3. This chain connects TRBV12-3 or TRBV12-4 to TRBJ2-1; maybe TRBD2 (5 bases). This CDR3 comprises 12 residues. V was cut by 6 bases and J by 6 bases, with 9 bases left in between. The CDR3, as DNA: TGTGCCAGCAGGACAAGCGGCAATGAGCAGTTCTTC. Protein product: CASRTSGNEQFF.

The gene calls are TRBV19 and TRBJ1-2; possible D gene TRBD1, 5 bases. Per the germline V gene, CDR1 is LNHDA and CDR2 is SQIVND (reference sequence). This CDR3 region has 14 residues. Trimming left V 8 bases short and J 0 bases short, with 13 bases between. CDR3 DNA sequence: TGTGCCAGTGAGGGACGGGAGACTAACTATGGCTACACCTTC. It specifies CASEGRETNYGYTF.

The chain uses TRBV11-1 and TRBJ2-1; tentative D call: TRBD1 (5 bases). The V and J ends lost 5 bases and 13 bases respectively, with 12 bases between them. CDR3 length equals 11 residues. The germline V gene has CDR1 SGHAT and CDR2 FQDESV (reference sequence). The CDR3 region is CASSADSPQFF. DNA of the CDR3: TGTGCCAGCAGCGCTGACAGCCCCCAGTTCTTC.

The genes are TRBV29-1 and TRBJ2-5, with D hard to call. The germline V and J ends were trimmed by 4 bases and 4 bases, with 16 bases remaining between them. The germline V gene encodes CDR1 SQVTM and CDR2 ANQGSEA. The CDR3 has 14 residues. The CDR3 DNA is TGCAGCGTTGCTCCCTCGACGGTGGGAGAGACCCAGTACTTC. This translates into CSVAPSTVGETQYF.

CDR3 protein: CASKVLGRDRGSGELFF. CDR3 nucleotide sequence: TGTGCCAGTAAAGTACTCGGGCGGGACAGGGGTTCCGGGGAGCTGTTTTTT. The chain links TRBV19 to TRBJ2-2; TRBD1 matches at 10 bases. CDR3 size: 17 residues. V trimming: 7 bases; J trimming: 6 bases; junction bases outside the gene matches: 14. CDR1 and CDR2 from the germline V gene are LNHDA and SQIVND (reference sequence).

The chain links TRBV28 to TRBJ1-2, with no clear D. This CDR3 is 11 amino acids long. Trimming stripped 7 bases from V and 2 bases from J, with 5 bases between. The germline V gene encodes CDR1 MDHEN and CDR2 SYDVKM. The chain's CDR3 is CASMSNYGYTF. The DNA for the CDR3 is TGTGCCAGCATGAGCAACTATGGCTACACCTTC.

This sequence joins TRBV28 and TRBJ2-4, with 7 positions matching TRBD2. The CDR3 loop spans 12 amino acids. Germline assignment: CDR1 MDHEN and CDR2 SYDVKM. V shed 3 bases and J 10 bases; nucleotides not matched to a gene: 3. The CDR3 DNA sequence: TGTGCCAGCAGTTTTGGCGGGGGTATTCAGTACTTC. It codes for CASSFGGGIQYF.

By share, this clone counts as medium-sized. The J gene is TRBJ2-1, the V gene TRBV7-3; D not resolved. The V and J ends lost 4 bases and 2 bases respectively, with 12 bases between them. The CDR3 loop spans 15 amino acids. Germline V gives CDR1 SGHTA, CDR2 FQGTGA. In DNA, the CDR3 is TGTGCCAGCAGCTCCGACGGACGGACCTACAATGAGCAGTTCTTC. It codes for CASSSDGRTYNEQFF.

This clone was detected only a few times. The CDR3 DNA is TGCGCCAGCAGCGGGACAGGGTCCACCACCAACACCGGGGAGCTGTTTTTT. Protein product: CASSGTGSTTNTGELFF. The chain employs TRBV4-1 and TRBJ2-2, with TRBD1 matching 9 bases. The CDR3 has 17 residues. Germline V gene sequence: CDR1 MGHRA, CDR2 YSYEKL. With 5 bases clipped from V and 2 bases from J, the junction kept 9 bases outside the gene matches.

The chain carries TRBV5-1 and TRBJ2-7, with D tentatively TRBD1 (6 bases). The CDR3 is 14 amino acids. V was cut by 4 bases and J by 4 bases, with 15 bases left in between. Germline-derived CDR1 and CDR2 are SGHRS and YFSETQ. CDR3 protein: CASSLQGPPYEQYF. The CDR3 DNA reads TGCGCCAGCAGCCTTCAGGGGCCTCCTTACGAGCAGTACTTC. The full variable domain, with the rest looked up from reference TRBV5-1 and TRBJ2-7, is KAGVTQTPRYLIKTRGQQVTLSCSPISGHRSVSWYQQTPGQGLQFLFEYFSETQRNKGNFPGRFSGRQFSNSRSEMNVSTLELGDSALYLCASSLQGPPYEQYFGPGTRLTVT.